A selection of T cell receptor beta chains follows, all from one sample in a study of blood T cell repertoires in COVID-19. Clones were sequenced by immunoSEQ multiplex PCR, and TCRdb holds only the in-frame ones, with some missing. The sample shows 200,000 to 250,000 clones, about 80% of them seen only once. The sample comprised peripheral blood. The receptors originated from a woman of 80 years or more with COVID-19, enrolled during active disease. Both conserved end residues are part of each CDR3. A D gene is named only where the DNA matches it firmly. The listing skips clone size in some rows; elsewhere it reads once, few, many or a size class.

abundance	v_gene	len	d_gene	j_gene	CDR3nt	CDR3aa
NA	TRBV5-1	15	NA	TRBJ2-7	TGCGCCAGCAGCTCATCTAGCGCTAGCCCCTACGAGCAGTACTTC	CASSSSSASPYEQYF
NA	TRBV6-1	14	TRBD1	TRBJ1-6	TGTGCCAGCAGTGAGGGACAGCCAAATTCACCCCTCCACTTT	CASSEGQPNSPLHF
medium-sized	TRBV10-3	15	TRBD2	TRBJ2-3	TGTGCCATCAGTCCTAGCGGGGCTAGCACAGATACGCAGTATTTT	CAISPSGASTDTQYF
NA	TRBV5-1	14	NA	TRBJ1-4	TGCGCCAGCAGCTTGTTGAGGTCAGGGGAAAAACTGTTTTTT	CASSLLRSGEKLFF
NA	TRBV3-1/TRBV3-2	13	NA	TRBJ1-1	TGTGCCAGCAGCCAATCAAGGGGTTTTAGGGCTTTCTTT	CASSQSRGFRAFF
NA	TRBV10-3	16	TRBD1	TRBJ2-7	TGTGCCATCAGTGTGACGGTCCGGACAGGGTCCTACGAGCAGTACTTC	CAISVTVRTGSYEQYF
once	TRBV5-8	13	TRBD1	TRBJ1-1	TGTGCCAGTAACAGGGGTCATAGGACTGAAGCTTTCTTT	CASNRGHRTEAFF
NA	TRBV19	16	TRBD1	TRBJ2-4	TGTGCCAGTAGTACCTCGGGGACAGAGAGGCGAAACATTCAGTACTTC	CASSTSGTERRNIQYF
NA	TRBV5-6	13	TRBD1	TRBJ2-5	TGTGCCAGCAGCCGCGACAGGGGCGAGACCCAGTACTTC	CASSRDRGETQYF
NA	TRBV5-6	15	NA	TRBJ2-6	TGTGCCAGCACTCCACAGGTCTCTGGGGCCAACGTCCTGACTTTC	CASTPQVSGANVLTF
NA	TRBV29-1	11	NA	TRBJ1-3	TGCAGCGTTCAGTCTGGAAACACCATATATTTT	CSVQSGNTIYF
once	TRBV5-1	15	NA	TRBJ1-2	TGCGCCAGCAGCTTGGGCCAGGGATTATACTATGGCTACACCTTC	CASSLGQGLYYGYTF
NA	TRBV2	13	NA	TRBJ2-7	TGTGCCAGCACCTGGACGGCGGGGTACGAGCAGTACTTC	CASTWTAGYEQYF
NA	TRBV5-5	16	NA	TRBJ2-7	TGTGCCAGCAGCCCAATATTGGGACTCGGGTCCTACGAGCAGTACTTC	CASSPILGLGSYEQYF
NA	TRBV6-5	14	TRBD1	TRBJ1-6	TGTGCCAGCAGTTATGGGGACAGGGCGACACCCCTCCACTTT	CASSYGDRATPLHF
NA	TRBV5-4	13	TRBD1	TRBJ1-1	TGTGCCAGCAGGAACCAGGGGGCTACCAAAGCTTTCTTT	CASRNQGATKAFF
NA	TRBV3-1/TRBV3-2	16	NA	TRBJ2-7	TGTGCCAGCAGCCAAGATAGATGGGACTCTCCCTACGAGCAGTACTTC	CASSQDRWDSPYEQYF
NA	TRBV5-1	15	TRBD2	TRBJ2-3	TGCGCCAGCAGTTTGGGGGGGACTCGCACAGATACGCAGTATTTT	CASSLGGTRTDTQYF
once	TRBV7-8	14	NA	TRBJ1-1	TGTGCCAGCAGCTTGCAACATGGTAACACTGAAGCTTTCTTT	CASSLQHGNTEAFF
NA	TRBV5-4	11	NA	TRBJ1-1	TGTGCCAGCAGCTCCTACACTGAAGCTTTCTTT	CASSSYTEAFF